The source of this TCR beta chain is a study of T cells after yellow fever vaccination. Study observations and caveats: FACS-sorted repertoires could harbor abundant contaminating bulk-population clonotypes. Peak timing came faster in the weaker secondary response, day 5 versus 15. Booster samples showed a return of most primary-vaccination clones (about 97% CD4, approximately 90% CD8).

Germline V gene data show CDR1 as SGHDN and CDR2 as FVKESK. This CDR3 is 12 amino acids long. Trimming cost V 9 bases and J 5 bases; bases outside gene matches: 6. This clonotype was observed a few times. The antigen is unknown. A process of 5'RACE template switching, which added a universal primer site and UMIs, was used to make TCR cDNA. TCRdb analysed the 5' RACE reads with MiXCR anew, one entry per CDR3 protein. The sample lists a few hundred thousand distinct CDR3 sequences, approximately 4.2% seen once, with 20% to 25% in the top ten. V is TRBV14 and J is TRBJ1-1, with 7 bases identical to TRBD1. The clonotype comes from a man aged 18 to 30 who received the YFV17D yellow fever vaccine. This specimen consisted of PBMCs, obtained 5 days after the yellow fever booster vaccination. The CDR3: CASRQGRTEAFF. CDR3 nucleotide sequence: TGTGCCAGTAGACAGGGACGTACTGAAGCTTTCTTT.